This TCR beta chain was captured in a study of blood T cells in healthy people across ages. Overall study: Capture via template switching afforded approximately one barcoded beta molecule per two T cells.

This clonotype was counted between two and nine times. The antigen is undetermined. A J-beta primer mix and a sample-barcoded 5' primer were used in a second PCR of about 6 to 12 cycles. Every molecule of cDNA carried a tag from a template-switch adaptor with 12 random nucleotides. Any given sample supplied a minimum of 3 million CDR3-containing paired-end reads. MiXCR was run by TCRdb on the 5' RACE reads, yielding one entry per CDR3 protein. The sample shows roughly 800,000 distinct CDR3 sequences, 35% to 40% of them seen only once. The germline CDR1 and CDR2 sequences are SGHVS and FQNEAQ. V trimming: 5 bases; J trimming: 6 bases; junction bases outside the gene matches: 6. The CDR3 covers 14 residues. Study observations and caveats: Comparison with aged donors showed that long-lived donors had more naive CD4+ cells and higher diversity.

The sequence was obtained from a man aged 18 to 30 in good health. Specimen: blood. The gene calls are TRBV7-8 and TRBJ2-3; 9 positions match TRBD2. The CDR3 bases are TGTGCCAGCAGCCCCGGGACTAGCAGGGATACGCAGTATTTT. Its translation: CASSPGTSRDTQYF.